The 2 T cell receptor beta chains presented below share a single source sample, sequenced in a study of control samples from healthy donors and cancer patients. Sequenced by immunoSEQ multiplex PCR; TCRdb stores in-frame clones only, minus some. The sample consists of approximately 160,000 clones, approximately 92% of them appearing once. The sequencing input was blood. Receptor source: a woman in her thirties or forties in good health.

V is TRBV3-1 (or the pseudogene TRBV3-2) and J is TRBJ2-3; the D is unclear. V was shortened by 2 bases and J by 6 bases, with 9 bases between the two germline ends. Germline CDR1 is LGHDT and CDR2 is YNNKEL (reference sequence). This CDR3 spans 13 amino acids. CDR3 sequence: CASSQKAVDTQYF. The CDR3 DNA reads TGTGCCAGCAGCCAAAAGGCGGTGGATACGCAGTATTTT.

The gene calls are TRBV7-9 and TRBJ2-7; no clear D gene. Trimming took 3 bases from V and 6 from J, leaving 9 bases between them. The germline V gene encodes CDR1 SEHNR and CDR2 FQNEAQ (reference sequence). This CDR3 is built from 12 residues. The CDR3 DNA reads TGTGCCAGCAGCTTGGATCGGGTCGAGCAGTACTTC. The encoded protein is CASSLDRVEQYF.